These 21 T cell receptor beta chains came from one sample sequenced in a study of PD-L1 blockade in urothelial cancer. Using immunoSEQ multiplex PCR, the repertoire was profiled, and TCRdb retains in-frame clones only, with some absent. The repertoire includes about 39,000 clones, around 89% of them detected once, and around 1.8% sits in the top ten. Sequenced material: PBMCs, taken around atezolizumab (anti-PD-L1) treatment. The receptors here all came from a man in his fifties or sixties with urothelial cancer.

In this sample, this clone turned up a few times. The V and J genes are TRBV19 and TRBJ2-1, with TRBD1 identical over 7 bases. CDR1 is LNHDA and CDR2 is SQIVND in the germline V gene (reference sequence). The CDR3 totals 14 residues. Germline trimming cut 5 bases from V and 7 bases from J; bases unmatched to any gene: 8. The CDR3 spells CASSLGQVLNEQFF. The CDR3 DNA is TGTGCCAGTAGTCTTGGACAGGTTTTGAATGAGCAGTTCTTC.

The chain is built from TRBV9 and TRBJ2-1, with 14 bases lining up with TRBD2. Trimming took 1 base from V and 4 from J; bases not matched to a gene: 16. The CDR3 runs 21 residues. Per the germline V gene, CDR1 is SGDLS and CDR2 is YYNGEE. The CDR3 reads CASSVNPPLRLAGGIYNEQFF. CDR3 sequence (DNA): TGTGCCAGCAGCGTAAACCCCCCCCTTAGACTAGCGGGGGGGATATACAATGAGCAGTTCTTC.

The chain carries TRBV18 and TRBJ1-2; D gene uncertain. The CDR3 consists of 15 residues. Germline CDR1 and CDR2: KGHSH and LQKENI. Trimming took off 0 bases at V and 2 bases at J, with 10 bases between the two ends. The CDR3 is CASSPPSLQNYGYTF. The CDR3 nucleotides are TGTGCCAGCTCACCACCGTCTCTTCAGAACTATGGCTACACCTTC.

DNA for the CDR3: TGTGCCAGCAGTCTCTTGAGAACAGGGAATCAGGAGACCCAGTACTTC. As protein: CASSLLRTGNQETQYF. The V and J genes are TRBV5-6 and TRBJ2-5; perhaps TRBD1 as D (6 bases). There are 16 residues in the CDR3. The germline gives CDR1 SGHDT, CDR2 YYEEEE. Deletions cut 5 bases from V and 5 bases from J, with 22 bases between.

The V gene is TRBV11-3, the J gene TRBJ2-5, with unresolved D. V was pared by 5 bases and J by 2 bases, with 15 bases between. The CDR3 length is 15 residues. CDR1 SGHNT and CDR2 YENEEA come from the germline V gene. CDR3: CASSRTLTFQETQYF. The CDR3 DNA follows: TGTGCCAGCAGCAGAACCCTCACTTTTCAAGAGACCCAGTACTTC. The full variable domain, completed using reference TRBV11-3 and TRBJ2-5, is EAGVVQSPRYKIIEKKQPVAFWCNPISGHNTLYWYLQNLGQGPELLIRYENEEAVDDSQLPKDRFSAERLKGVDSTLKIQPAELGDSAVYLCASSRTLTFQETQYFGPGTRLLVL.

V is TRBV27 and J is TRBJ1-6; D ambiguous. Looked up from germline, CDR1 is MNHEY and CDR2 is SMNVEV (reference sequence). Deletions cut 5 bases from V and 10 bases from J, with 15 bases between. CDR3 length: 14 amino acids. The CDR3 sequence: CASSPLVEVSPLHF. CDR3 bases: TGTGCCAGCAGTCCCCTAGTAGAAGTGTCACCCCTCCACTTT.

The chain couples TRBV4-2 to TRBJ1-1, with 9 bases that match TRBD1. The V gene end was trimmed by 3 bases and the J gene end by 12 bases; junction bases not matched to a gene: 11. The V gene's germline CDR1 is LGHNA and CDR2 YNFKEQ. This CDR3 is 14 amino acids long. CDR3 nucleotides: TGTGCCAGCAGCCAGGGTGGACAGGGGCTCAGGTCTTTCTTT. Amino acids: CASSQGGQGLRSFF.

This clone was counted a single time. The V call is TRBV15, the J call TRBJ2-1; weak D call: TRBD2 (6 bases). Germline V CDR1 and CDR2: LNHNV, YYDKDF (reference sequence). V lost 4 bases and J 2 bases, leaving 15 bases between the germline ends. The CDR3 has 16 amino acids. The CDR3 is CATSMHSGGAYNEQFF. CDR3 nucleotides: TGTGCCACCAGCATGCACAGCGGAGGGGCCTACAATGAGCAGTTCTTC.

This chain joins TRBV5-1 and TRBJ2-1; a weak D match, TRBD2 (5 bases). There are 15 residues in the CDR3. Deletions cut 0 bases from V and 0 bases from J, with 7 bases between. CDR1 is SGHRS, CDR2 YFSETQ, per germline. In DNA form, the CDR3 reads TGCGCCAGCAGCTTGGCTAGCCCCTCCTACAATGAGCAGTTCTTC. Protein: CASSLASPSYNEQFF.

V gene TRBV27 combines with J gene TRBJ2-3, with D tentatively TRBD1 (6 bases). V was clipped by 6 bases and J by 2 bases, with 18 bases between them. CDR1 is MNHEY, CDR2 SMNVEV, per germline (reference sequence). The CDR3 contains 16 residues. The CDR3 spells CASRPTGTTTTDTQYF. The CDR3 region has the DNA TGTGCCAGCAGGCCTACCGGGACAACAACCACAGATACGCAGTATTTT.

This clone appeared once. The J gene is TRBJ1-4, the V gene TRBV19; 8 bases line up with TRBD1. After removal of 5 bases from V and 0 bases from J, the junction contained 11 bases not matched to a gene. In germline, CDR1 is LNHDA, CDR2 SQIVND (reference sequence). This CDR3 is 18 amino acids long. The CDR3 reads CASSPRDRPFATNEKLFF. CDR3 bases: TGTGCCAGTAGTCCCCGGGACAGGCCCTTTGCAACTAATGAAAAACTGTTTTTT.

V usage is TRBV9 and J usage is TRBJ2-3, with TRBD2 matching 7 bases. CDR3 length equals 15 residues. J was trimmed by 0 bases and V by 3 bases; bases with no gene match: 4. The germline gives CDR1 SGDLS, CDR2 YYNGEE. The CDR3 loop reads CASSALSGSTDTQYF. DNA of the CDR3: TGTGCCAGCAGCGCGCTTAGCGGGAGCACAGATACGCAGTATTTT.

V is TRBV12-5 and J is TRBJ1-1; TRBD1 is a possible D gene (5 bases). The V gene lost 7 bases and the J gene lost 2 bases, with 11 bases spanning the gap. The germline gives CDR1 LGHNT, CDR2 FRNRAP. The CDR3 consists of 13 residues. CDR3 sequence reads: CASALGANTEAFF. CDR3 DNA: TGTGCTAGTGCCCTAGGGGCAAACACTGAAGCTTTCTTT.

There are a few counts of this clone. The chain employs TRBV15 and TRBJ1-3; 8 positions match TRBD1. V lost 5 bases and J lost 4; bases outside the gene matches: 10. The CDR3 runs 16 residues. Germline V gives CDR1 LNHNV, CDR2 YYDKDF (reference sequence). The CDR3 nucleotides are TGTGCCACCAGCGACCCCCAGGGGGCTTCAGGAAACACCATATATTTT. It yields the protein CATSDPQGASGNTIYF.

The chain is built from TRBV9 and TRBJ2-1; D not resolved. V was pared by 3 bases and J by 6 bases, with 22 bases between. CDR3 length: 17 amino acids. Germline loops: CDR1 SGDLS, CDR2 YYNGEE. This chain's CDR3 is CASSASMHRSYGNEQFF. CDR3 nucleotide sequence: TGTGCCAGCAGCGCGTCAATGCACAGATCCTATGGCAATGAGCAGTTCTTC.

This chain uses TRBV14 with TRBJ2-7; 15 positions match TRBD2. Looked up from germline, CDR1 is SGHDN and CDR2 is FVKESK. V shed 5 bases, J shed 4 bases, and the junction held 3 bases outside the gene matches. This CDR3 has 15 residues. DNA for the CDR3: TGTGCCAGCAGCTGGGGACTAGCGGGGGGATACGAGCAGTACTTC. Translated: CASSWGLAGGYEQYF.

The chain couples TRBV11-3 to TRBJ1-1; 7 bases map to TRBD1. This CDR3 region has 16 residues. V shed 1 base, J shed 3 bases, and the junction held 8 bases outside the gene matches. Germline-derived CDR1 and CDR2 are SGHNT and YENEEA. CDR3 coding DNA: TGTGCCAGCAGCTTAGGGGACAGAGAAGGGGACACTGAAGCTTTCTTT. Translated: CASSLGDREGDTEAFF. The full variable domain, rest sourced from reference TRBV11-3 and TRBJ1-1, is EAGVVQSPRYKIIEKKQPVAFWCNPISGHNTLYWYLQNLGQGPELLIRYENEEAVDDSQLPKDRFSAERLKGVDSTLKIQPAELGDSAVYLCASSLGDREGDTEAFFGQGTRLTVV.

A single count supports this clone. The chain links TRBV13 to TRBJ2-1; TRBD2 aligns across 9 bases. V was pared by 5 bases and J by 7 bases, with 12 bases of the junction left unmatched. CDR1 is PRHDT, CDR2 FYEKMQ, per germline (reference sequence). The CDR3 extends over 16 amino acids. In nucleotides, the CDR3 is TGTGCCAGCAGCCAATTCAGCGGGAGGACGTATAATGAGCAGTTCTTC. This codes for CASSQFSGRTYNEQFF.

The chain links TRBV7-9 to TRBJ1-1; possible D gene TRBD1, 5 bases. The V end was cut by 11 bases, the J end by 8 bases, with 21 bases between. The CDR3 extends over 13 amino acids. CDR1 and CDR2 from the germline V gene are SEHNR and FQNEAQ (reference sequence). The CDR3 DNA reads as TGTGCCGGGGGGATGGGACCCGATAGGGAAGCTTTCTTT. This encodes CAGGMGPDREAFF.

The CDR3 loop is CASSPGLAGSEQYF. CDR3 bases: TGTGCCAGCAGCCCCGGACTAGCGGGAAGCGAGCAGTACTTC. The J gene is TRBJ2-7, the V gene TRBV9; 12 nucleotides line up with TRBD2. The CDR3 extends over 14 amino acids. Germline lookup yields CDR1 SGDLS and CDR2 YYNGEE. V lost 4 bases to trimming and J lost 6 bases; unmatched junction nucleotides: 5. Full variable domain (missing parts from reference TRBV9 and TRBJ2-7): DSGVTQTPKHLITATGQRVTLRCSPRSGDLSVYWYQQSLDQGLQFLIQYYNGEERAKGNILERFSAQQFPDLHSELNLSSLELGDSALYFCASSPGLAGSEQYFGPGTRLTVT.

The chain carries TRBV4-1 and TRBJ1-5; D gene ambiguous. CDR1 is MGHRA, CDR2 YSYEKL, per germline. Trimming removed 4 bases from V and 2 bases from J, with 12 bases in between. The CDR3 length is 15 residues. CDR3 DNA: TGCGCCAGCAGCCTCTGGGCGGGAGGCAATCAGCCCCAGCATTTT. This sequence encodes CASSLWAGGNQPQHF.